This note documents a single TCR beta chain sequence. This entry is derived from a study of OX40 agonist ivuxolimab in advanced cancers. Clones were read by immunoSEQ multiplex PCR, and TCRdb kept only the in-frame ones, dropping some. Altogether almost 70,000 clones are present, around 83% being singletons, with the ten largest covering around 2%. The V end lost 2 bases, the J end lost 0 bases, and 10 bases lay between the germline ends. Germline CDR1 MNHEY, CDR2 SVGAGI. The CDR3 has 16 residues. This receptor was obtained from an adult with an advanced solid tumor such as melanoma, head and neck, liver or kidney cancer. V is TRBV6-5 and J is TRBJ2-2, with D unclear. Here the sequenced sample was CD4+ or CD8+ T cells sorted from blood, taken in a trial of the OX40 agonist ivuxolimab. As DNA, the CDR3 is TGTGCCAGCAGTTACGCCGGCCGGTCGAACACCGGGGAGCTGTTTTTT. Encoded protein: CASSYAGRSNTGELFF.